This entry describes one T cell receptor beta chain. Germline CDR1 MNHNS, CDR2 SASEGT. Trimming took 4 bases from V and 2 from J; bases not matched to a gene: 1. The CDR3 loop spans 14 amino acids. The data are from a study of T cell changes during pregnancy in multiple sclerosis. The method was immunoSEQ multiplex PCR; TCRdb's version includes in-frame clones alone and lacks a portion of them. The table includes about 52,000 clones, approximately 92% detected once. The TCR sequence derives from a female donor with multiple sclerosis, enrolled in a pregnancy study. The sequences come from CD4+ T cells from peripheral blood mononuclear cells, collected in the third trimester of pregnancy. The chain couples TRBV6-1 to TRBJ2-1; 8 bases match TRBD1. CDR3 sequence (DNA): TGTGCCAGCAGTGGACAGGGGCCCTACAATGAGCAGTTCTTC. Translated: CASSGQGPYNEQFF.